The 26 T cell receptor beta chains presented below share a single source sample, sequenced in a study of CD8+ T cells in alopecia areata. cDNA prepared by RNA extraction and subsequent reverse transcription served as the template for sequencing. Profiling relied on immunoSEQ multiplex PCR, and the TCRdb table lists in-frame clones only, not all of them. The sample yields tens of thousands of clones, just over 65% seen once. Treatment specified: oral pan-JAK inhibitor, 5-10 mg twice daily. The source was CD8+ T cells sorted from blood, collected at week 4, from a patient treated with tofacitinib. These receptors were collected from a human donor with alopecia areata.

Turning to this clone: A junction end diverges from the germline sequence, so it may reflect a read error. The rearrangement joins TRBV6-4 to TRBJ2-5; 9 bases match TRBD1. Looked up from germline, CDR1 is MRHNA and CDR2 is SNTAGT. The CDR3 loop spans 17 amino acids. In DNA form, the CDR3 reads TGTGCCAGCAGTTACTCCTCGGGACAGGGATACCAAGAGACCCAGTACTTC. As protein: CASSYSSGQGYQETQYF.

This chain links TRBV12-5 with TRBJ1-5; 7 bases are a match to TRBD1. The CDR3 spans 14 residues. CDR1 is LGHNT, CDR2 FRNRAP, per germline. V was clipped by 0 bases and J by 8 bases; unmatched bases: 4. This CDR3 reads CASGLVSQGEPQHF. CDR3 coding DNA: TGTGCTAGTGGTTTGGTATCCCAGGGGGAGCCCCAGCATTTT.

This clone was detected a few times. The V call is TRBV5-6, the J call TRBJ2-3; D may be TRBD1 (6 bases). The CDR3 totals 13 residues. Trimming cost V 4 bases and J 7 bases, with 13 bases left between them. The germline gives CDR1 SGHDT, CDR2 YYEEEE. In DNA, the CDR3 is TGTGCCAGCAGCGTGGACAGTCCTAATACGCAGTATTTT. It specifies CASSVDSPNTQYF.

J is TRBJ2-2 and V is TRBV29-1; D call uncertain. Germline loops: CDR1 SQVTM, CDR2 ANQGSEA. V was cut by 2 bases and J by 7 bases, with 14 bases left in between. The CDR3 runs to 14 residues. This chain's CDR3 is CSVELVDTGGELFF. CDR3 in DNA: TGCAGCGTTGAACTAGTAGATACGGGCGGGGAGCTGTTTTTT.

The chain joins TRBV30 to TRBJ2-7, with D unclear. CDR1 and CDR2 (germline): GTSNPN, SVGIG (reference sequence). This CDR3 has 12 residues. V was cut by 3 bases and J by 0 bases, with 6 bases left in between. The CDR3 coding sequence is TGTGCCTGGAGAGCAGGCTCCTACGAGCAGTACTTC. Protein product: CAWRAGSYEQYF.

V and J are TRBV7-9 and TRBJ2-7; tentative D call: TRBD2 (5 bases). The germline V and J ends were trimmed by 5 bases and 6 bases, with 11 bases remaining between them. Looked up from germline, CDR1 is SEHNR and CDR2 is FQNEAQ (reference sequence). The CDR3 loop spans 12 amino acids. The CDR3 DNA follows: TGTGCCAGCAGCCACTCGAGGGTCGAGCAGTACTTC. As protein: CASSHSRVEQYF.

This chain links TRBV11-3 with TRBJ2-2; unclear D gene. Germline V lookup: CDR1 SGHNT, CDR2 YENEEA. Trimming pared 0 bases from V and 0 bases from J, leaving 5 bases between. The CDR3 sequence is 15 residues long. CDR3 protein: CASSLEFPNTGELFF. The DNA for the CDR3 is TGTGCCAGCAGCTTAGAATTTCCGAACACCGGGGAGCTGTTTTTT.

The V call is TRBV29-1, the J call TRBJ1-2, with a weak D call TRBD1 (6 bases). The CDR3 covers 15 residues. V was shortened by 1 base and J by 1 base, with 13 bases between the two germline ends. The germline V gene has CDR1 SQVTM and CDR2 ANQGSEA. CDR3 loop: CSVEAGGGDNYGYTF. The DNA of the CDR3 is TGCAGCGTTGAAGCGGGAGGGGGAGATAACTATGGCTACACCTTC.

The chain employs TRBV29-1 and TRBJ2-7; D is unclear. Trimming removed 4 bases from V and 3 bases from J, with 10 bases in between. The CDR3 is made up of 12 amino acids. CDR1 and CDR2 (germline): SQVTM, ANQGSEA. The DNA of the CDR3 is TGCAGCGTTGGGACCGAGAACTACGAGCAGTACTTC. Protein product: CSVGTENYEQYF.

This chain joins TRBV4-1 and TRBJ2-7; no definite D call. V dropped 0 bases and J dropped 0 bases, with 9 bases sitting between them. Germline CDR1 MGHRA, CDR2 YSYEKL. CDR3 size: 15 residues. The CDR3 spells CASSQDSGSSYEQYF. In DNA, the CDR3 is TGCGCCAGCAGCCAAGATTCCGGAAGCTCCTACGAGCAGTACTTC.

The rearrangement joins TRBV5-4 to TRBJ1-2; D gene unclear. This CDR3 is built from 12 residues. V was cut by 0 bases and J by 11 bases, with 11 bases left in between. Germline CDR1 and CDR2: SGHNT and YYREEE (reference sequence). The CDR3 DNA sequence: TGTGCCAGCAGCTTGGGCCGCGGGTGGTACACCTTC. This encodes CASSLGRGWYTF.

This chain connects TRBV29-1 to TRBJ2-2; 8 bases align to TRBD1. V lost 7 bases and J lost 6; bases outside the gene matches: 7. The CDR3 extends over 13 amino acids. The germline CDR1 and CDR2 sequences are SQVTM and ANQGSEA. CDR3 sequence: CSAPTGEAGELFF. DNA for the CDR3: TGCAGCGCCCCGACAGGGGAGGCCGGGGAGCTGTTTTTT.

CDR3 protein: CASSLSGTGVYEQYF. Written as DNA, the CDR3 is TGTGCCAGCAGTTTATCGGGGACAGGAGTCTACGAGCAGTACTTC. The chain links TRBV27 to TRBJ2-7; 8 bases map to TRBD1. The CDR3 sequence is 15 residues long. Losses at the gene ends were 0 bases for V and 3 bases for J; bases not matched to a gene: 4. CDR1 and CDR2 from the germline V gene are MNHEY and SMNVEV (reference sequence).

The chain couples TRBV9 to TRBJ1-6; no clear D. This CDR3 is 14 amino acids long. Germline V gene lookup returns CDR1 SGDLS and CDR2 YYNGEE. With 0 bases removed from V and 4 bases from J, the gap between germline ends came to 5 bases. This CDR3 is CASSVDGYNSPLHF. The CDR3 DNA sequence: TGTGCCAGCAGCGTAGACGGATATAATTCACCCCTCCACTTT.

The chain links TRBV5-1 to TRBJ2-5, with D uncertain. The ends were cut back, 1 base at V and 5 bases at J, with 21 bases in the middle. The CDR3 spans 17 residues. Germline V gives CDR1 SGHRS, CDR2 YFSETQ. The CDR3 is CASSLRLGLRGEETQYF. In DNA, the CDR3 is TGCGCCAGCAGCTTGAGGTTGGGATTGCGCGGCGAGGAGACCCAGTACTTC.

This rearrangement joins TRBV14 to TRBJ2-6; 9 nucleotides line up with TRBD2. This CDR3 is 18 amino acids long. Germline CDR1 and CDR2: SGHDN and FVKESK. With V trimmed by 6 bases and J by 0 bases, 9 bases remained unmatched. Here the CDR3 DNA reads TGTGCCAGCAGTCTGGAGGGACTAGCCAACTCTGGGGCCAACGTCCTGACTTTC. This translates into CASSLEGLANSGANVLTF. Together with reference TRBV14 and TRBJ2-6, the CDR3 gives the full variable domain: EAGVTQFPSHSVIEKGQTVTLRCDPISGHDNLYWYRRVMGKEIKFLLHFVKESKQDESGMPNNRFLAERTGGTYSTLKVQPAELEDSGVYFCASSLEGLANSGANVLTFGAGSRLTVL.

This chain links TRBV15 with TRBJ1-6; D gene ambiguous. The CDR3 spans 13 residues. Trimming cost V 4 bases and J 7 bases, with 8 bases left between them. Germline loops: CDR1 LNHNV, CDR2 YYDKDF (reference sequence). The CDR3 nucleotides are TGTGCCACCAGCATGGATGGAAATTCACCCCTCCACTTT. Protein: CATSMDGNSPLHF.

There are a few counts of this clone. This chain uses TRBV14 with TRBJ1-1, with no clear D. Germline CDR1 SGHDN, CDR2 FVKESK. The V gene lost 4 bases and the J gene lost 6 bases, with 6 bases spanning the gap. The CDR3 length is 11 residues. In nucleotides, the CDR3 is TGTGCCAGCAGCCTAGGAGCTGAAGCTTTCTTT. Amino acids: CASSLGAEAFF.

This clone was seen only a few times. The rearrangement links TRBV4-3 to TRBJ1-2; D is uncertain. This CDR3 is built from 16 residues. Trimming stripped 1 base from V and 3 bases from J, with 15 bases between. Germline CDR1 LGHNA, CDR2 YSLEER. DNA for the CDR3: TGCGCCAGCAGCCAAGGTGCGGAAGGGAAGGACTATGGCTACACCTTC. It codes for CASSQGAEGKDYGYTF.

V usage is TRBV30 and J usage is TRBJ1-2, with 10 bases that match TRBD1. Germline trimming cut 8 bases from V and 7 bases from J; bases unmatched to any gene: 1. CDR1 and CDR2 from the germline V gene are GTSNPN and SVGIG (reference sequence). The CDR3 sequence is 10 residues long. Written as DNA, the CDR3 is TGTGCCGGGACAGGGGTTGGCTACACCTTC. Translation: CAGTGVGYTF.

The chain recombines TRBV29-1 with TRBJ2-7; D call uncertain. Germline V gene sequence: CDR1 SQVTM, CDR2 ANQGSEA. The CDR3 is made up of 12 amino acids. V dropped 4 bases and J dropped 1 base, with 8 bases sitting between them. The DNA of the CDR3 is TGCAGCGTTGTCTCGCCGTCCTACGAGCAGTACTTC. Protein: CSVVSPSYEQYF.

This clone was found a few times. This chain joins TRBV19 and TRBJ2-1, with D perhaps matching TRBD2 (5 bases). This CDR3 spans 13 amino acids. Deletions cut 8 bases from V and 3 bases from J, with 11 bases between. Germline CDR1 and CDR2: LNHDA and SQIVND (reference sequence). CDR3 nucleotide sequence: TGTGCCAGTGGCCGGGGTCTCTACAATGAGCAGTTCTTC. Residues: CASGRGLYNEQFF.

V gene TRBV30 combines with J gene TRBJ2-4, with 10 bases matching TRBD1. V was clipped by 3 bases and J by 6 bases; unmatched bases: 5. The CDR3 runs 14 residues. Per germline, CDR1 GTSNPN and CDR2 SVGIG (reference sequence). CDR3 bases: TGTGCCTGGAGACGGGACAGGGGCTCAAACATTCAGTACTTC. Encoded protein: CAWRRDRGSNIQYF. Full variable domain (missing parts from reference TRBV30 and TRBJ2-4): SQTIHQWPATLVQPVGSPLSLECTVEGTSNPNLYWYRQAAGRGLQLLFYSVGIGQISSEVPQNLSASRPQDRQFILSSKKLLLSDSGFYLCAWRRDRGSNIQYFGAGTRLSVL.

This clone was picked up one time. This chain connects TRBV5-6 to TRBJ1-1; D gene ambiguous. CDR1 and CDR2 (germline): SGHDT, YYEEEE. The CDR3 extends over 17 amino acids. V shed 4 bases and J shed 6 bases, with 25 bases lying between them. The CDR3 region has the DNA TGTGCCAGCAGCCATGGGAGGCAGGCCACCCGTGGGGCTGAAGCTTTCTTT. Amino acid sequence: CASSHGRQATRGAEAFF.

The chain combines TRBV11-2 with TRBJ1-1, with D perhaps matching TRBD1 (6 bases). Germline V gene data show CDR1 as SGHAT and CDR2 as FQNNGV. The CDR3 has 12 residues. V lost 4 bases to trimming and J lost 8 bases, with 11 bases between them. The CDR3 here is CASSSDSVEAFF. As DNA, the CDR3 is TGTGCCAGCAGCTCGGACAGCGTAGAAGCTTTCTTT.

The V and J genes are TRBV19 and TRBJ1-2, with TRBD1 identical over 9 bases. The V gene's germline CDR1 is LNHDA and CDR2 SQIVND (reference sequence). The CDR3 contains 14 residues. With 5 bases clipped from V and 8 bases from J, the junction kept 9 bases outside the gene matches. This chain's CDR3 is CASSHGTGQIGYTF. In DNA, the CDR3 is TGTGCCAGTAGTCACGGGACAGGGCAGATCGGCTACACCTTC.